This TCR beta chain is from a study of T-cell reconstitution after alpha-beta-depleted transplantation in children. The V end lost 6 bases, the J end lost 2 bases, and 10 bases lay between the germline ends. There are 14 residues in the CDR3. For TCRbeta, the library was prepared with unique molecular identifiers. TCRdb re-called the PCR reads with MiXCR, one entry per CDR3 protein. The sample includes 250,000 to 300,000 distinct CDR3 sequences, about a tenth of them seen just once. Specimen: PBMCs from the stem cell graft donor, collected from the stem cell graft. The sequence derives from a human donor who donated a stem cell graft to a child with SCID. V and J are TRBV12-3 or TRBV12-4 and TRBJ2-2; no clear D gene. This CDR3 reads CASRRIENTGELFF. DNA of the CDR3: TGTGCCAGCAGACGGATAGAAAACACCGGGGAGCTGTTTTTT.